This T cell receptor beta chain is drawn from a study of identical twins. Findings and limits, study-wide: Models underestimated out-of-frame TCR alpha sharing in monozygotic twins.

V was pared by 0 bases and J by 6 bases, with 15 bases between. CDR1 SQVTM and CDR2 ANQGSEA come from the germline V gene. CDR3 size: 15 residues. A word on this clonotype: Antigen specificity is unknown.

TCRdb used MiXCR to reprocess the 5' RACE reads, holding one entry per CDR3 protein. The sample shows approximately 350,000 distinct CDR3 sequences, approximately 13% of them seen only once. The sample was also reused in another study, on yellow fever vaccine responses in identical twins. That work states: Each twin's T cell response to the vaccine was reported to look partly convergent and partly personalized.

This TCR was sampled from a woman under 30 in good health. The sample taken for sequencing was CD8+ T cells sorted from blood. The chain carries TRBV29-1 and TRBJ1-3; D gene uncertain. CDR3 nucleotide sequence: TGCAGCGTTGAAGAGGGCCCGGGAGGGCAAAACACCATATATTTT. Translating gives CSVEEGPGGQNTIYF.